Each of the 18 T cell receptor beta chains below was sequenced from the same sample in a study of regulatory T cells in long-lasting Graves disease. For TCR beta, libraries came from iRepertoire HTBI primers and Arm-PCR of CDR3 regions. TCRdb re-called the multiplex PCR reads with MiXCR, one entry per CDR3 protein. The sample contains a few hundred thousand distinct CDR3 sequences, roughly 13% of which appear only once. As to time point: newly diagnosed GD, antithyroid drugs for less than 3 months. PBMC-derived RNA was used for the TCR library. These data were also reused for a study on T cells in Graves' hyperthyroidism and ophthalmopathy.

The sample in question was peripheral blood mononuclear cells (PBMCs), obtained at new diagnosis, from a patient treated with antithyroid drugs. These receptors came from a man aged 25-45 years with Graves disease.

This clonotype was found many times. The gene calls are TRBV29-1 and TRBJ2-7, with D possibly matching TRBD2 (6 bases). Trimming left V 4 bases short and J 5 bases short, with 12 bases between. Germline-derived CDR1 and CDR2 are SQVTM and ANQGSEA. This CDR3 region has 12 residues. CDR3 residues: CSVGRAGHEQYF. The CDR3 DNA is TGCAGCGTTGGGAGGGCCGGCCACGAGCAGTACTTC.

About this clonotype itself: A far larger clone is off by one base, so a read error is likely. This chain links TRBV24-1 with TRBJ2-3, with 12 bases fitting TRBD2. The DNA matches TRBJ2-5 better at its end, which makes the J call doubtful. The CDR3 length is 16 residues. Germline values: CDR1 KGHDR, CDR2 SFDVKD. For the CDR3, the DNA is TGTGCCACCAGTCACCCGGGACTAGCGGGTTTCGAGACCCAGTACTTC. Protein sequence: CATSHPGLAGFETQYF.

This clonotype was found a few times. A much larger clone lies one base from this, so it may be a read error. The chain joins TRBV12-3 or TRBV12-4 to TRBJ2-5; 7 positions match TRBD2. The CDR3 totals 14 residues. The J segment lost 4 bases and the V segment lost 8 bases, leaving 10 bases of the junction unmatched. The CDR3 DNA reads TGTGCCAGCTTGCCTGCTAGCGGACGAGAGACCCAGTACTTC. Amino acid sequence: CASLPASGRETQYF.

V gene TRBV4-2 combines with J gene TRBJ1-5; D is uncertain. Between the trimmed V and J ends, which lost 0 bases and 0 bases, there was a span of 6 bases. The V gene's germline CDR1 is LGHNA and CDR2 YNFKEQ. This CDR3 spans 15 amino acids. This CDR3 reads CASSQELYSNQPQHF. The CDR3 bases are TGTGCCAGCAGCCAAGAGCTCTATAGCAATCAGCCCCAGCATTTT.

A note on this clonotype: At one boundary the junction diverges from the germline segment, which might be a read error. V is TRBV28 and J is TRBJ2-1; TRBD2 is a possible D gene (6 bases). CDR1 MDHEN and CDR2 SYDVKM come from the germline V gene. This CDR3 region has 14 residues. The CDR3 coding sequence is TGTGCCAGCACCTCGGGAGAGGGCTGGCATGAGCAGCTCTTC. Residues: CASTSGEGWHEQLF.

This chain connects TRBV6-5 to TRBJ2-7, with 12 bases aligning to TRBD2. The V gene end was trimmed by 2 bases and the J gene end by 6 bases; junction bases not matched to a gene: 5. Germline V gene sequence: CDR1 MNHEY, CDR2 SVGAGI. The CDR3 spans 15 residues. CDR3 loop: CASSYTTSGSSEQYF. The CDR3 DNA follows: TGTGCCAGCAGTTACACGACTAGCGGGAGTAGCGAGCAGTACTTC.

The rearrangement joins TRBV7-2 to TRBJ2-1, with 9 positions matching TRBD2. The germline V gene encodes CDR1 SGHTA and CDR2 FQGNSA. V shed 5 bases and J 6 bases; nucleotides not matched to a gene: 5. The CDR3 is 14 amino acids. Here the CDR3 reads CASSDLAGSNEQFF. In nucleotides, the CDR3 is TGTGCCAGCAGCGATCTAGCGGGAAGCAATGAGCAGTTCTTC. The entire variable domain, with the rest obtained from reference TRBV7-2 and TRBJ2-1, is as follows: GAGVSQSPSNKVTEKGKDVELRCDPISGHTALYWYRQSLGQGLEFLIYFQGNSAPDKSGLPSDRFSAERTGGSVSTLTIQRTQQEDSAVYLCASSDLAGSNEQFFGPGTRLTVL.

In its sample, this clonotype was seen many times. The gene calls are TRBV29-1 and TRBJ1-2, with a possible D match to TRBD1 (6 bases). CDR1 SQVTM and CDR2 ANQGSEA come from the germline V gene. The V end lost 6 bases, the J end lost 8 bases, and 13 bases lay between the germline ends. The CDR3 runs 11 residues. Written as DNA, the CDR3 is TGCAGCGTCTTACAGGGATGGGGCTACACCTTC. Translation: CSVLQGWGYTF.

This clonotype has a count of ten or more. The V call is TRBV2, the J call TRBJ2-1, with 11 nucleotides matching TRBD2. Trimming cost V 5 bases and J 1 base; bases outside gene matches: 7. The CDR3 is made up of 17 amino acids. CDR1 is SNHLY, CDR2 FYNNEI, per germline. This CDR3 is CASSLPTSGTSYNEQFF. The DNA of the CDR3 is TGTGCCAGCAGTCTTCCGACTAGCGGGACATCCTACAATGAGCAGTTCTTC.

This clonotype was picked up many times. The chain has TRBV7-8 and TRBJ1-5, with D possibly being TRBD1 (5 bases). Germline V lookup: CDR1 SGHVS, CDR2 FQNEAQ. Trimming took 4 bases from V and 3 from J, leaving 10 bases between them. This CDR3 region has 14 residues. For the CDR3, the DNA is TGTGCCAGCAGCTCGGGACGGACCAATCAGCCCCAGCATTTT. It is translated as CASSSGRTNQPQHF.

The table lists this clonotype with many counts. The V and J genes are TRBV14 and TRBJ1-2; no clear D gene. Trimming removed 6 bases from V and 8 bases from J, with 13 bases in between. CDR1 and CDR2 from the germline V gene are SGHDN and FVKESK. The CDR3 has 12 amino acids. The CDR3 loop is CASSLRVRGYTF. The CDR3 nucleotides read TGTGCCAGCAGTCTACGGGTACGAGGCTACACCTTC.

The gene calls are TRBV4-1 and TRBJ1-1; D is possibly TRBD1 (6 bases). Trimming pared 3 bases from V and 9 bases from J, leaving 20 bases between. Per germline, CDR1 MGHRA and CDR2 YSYEKL. This CDR3 region has 15 residues. The CDR3: CASSHLGRGTRKAFF. The CDR3 coding sequence is TGCGCCAGCAGCCACCTGGGGCGGGGGACAAGGAAAGCTTTCTTT.

This clonotype was seen at least ten times. This rearrangement joins TRBV2 to TRBJ2-2; D is unclear. Germline V lookup: CDR1 SNHLY, CDR2 FYNNEI. Trimming pared 1 base from V and 5 bases from J, leaving 8 bases between. There are 14 residues in the CDR3. The CDR3 loop reads CASSEGAATGELFF. In DNA form, the CDR3 reads TGTGCCAGCAGTGAAGGCGCGGCGACCGGGGAGCTGTTTTTT.

This clonotype was observed at least ten times. The rearrangement uses TRBV6-1 and TRBJ1-5; 7 bases are a match to TRBD1. The germline CDR1 and CDR2 sequences are MNHNS and SASEGT. With 8 bases clipped from V and 9 bases from J, the junction kept 7 bases outside the gene matches. The CDR3 runs to 12 residues. The CDR3: CASRQGPGPQHF. Written as DNA, the CDR3 is TGTGCCAGCCGACAGGGCCCGGGGCCCCAGCATTTT.

This clonotype was seen ten or more times. The chain joins TRBV6-2 or TRBV6-3 to TRBJ1-2, with TRBD1 matching 9 bases. Germline CDR1 reads MNHEY; CDR2 reads SVGEGT. The CDR3 runs 14 residues. J was trimmed by 8 bases and V by 5 bases; bases with no gene match: 9. The CDR3 nucleotides are TGTGCCAGCAGTGACCGGGACAGGGTTAAGGGCTACACCTTC. Translating gives CASSDRDRVKGYTF.

Comments on this clonotype: A clone one base away is much larger, so this may be a read error. The chain recombines TRBV18 with TRBJ2-1; tentative D call: TRBD1 (8 bases). Germline V gene sequence: CDR1 KGHSH, CDR2 LQKENI. CDR3 length: 15 residues. The CDR3 bases are TGTGCCAGCTCGGCACAGGGGGGGACCTACAATGGGCAGTTCTTC. Its protein product is CASSAQGGTYNGQFF.

At least ten counts were recorded for this clonotype. The chain couples TRBV24-1 to TRBJ2-7; 7 bases map to TRBD1. Per germline, CDR1 KGHDR and CDR2 SFDVKD. The trim removed 3 bases at V and 2 bases at J, leaving 9 bases unmatched. This CDR3 is built from 16 residues. DNA for the CDR3: TGTGCCACCAGTGATCCGGGACAGCCGAAAGCCTACGAGCAGTACTTC. Translating it yields CATSDPGQPKAYEQYF.

This clonotype was found a few times. The rearrangement joins TRBV5-1 to TRBJ1-4; 8 bases agree with TRBD1. The CDR3 contains 15 residues. The J segment lost 5 bases and the V segment lost 2 bases, leaving 5 bases of the junction unmatched. Germline V CDR1 and CDR2: SGHRS, YFSETQ. CDR3 in DNA: TGCGCCAGCAGCTTAGGGACAGGAAAGAATGAAAAACTGTTTTTT. Translation: CASSLGTGKNEKLFF.